Listed here are 29 T cell receptor beta chains from one sample, sequenced in a study (dated by TCRdb to between 2015 and 2016). The method behind the library was RT-PCR. Sequenced using an Illumina MiSeq. The public reads were reprocessed in TCRdb via fastp at Q25 and MiXCR, keeping in-frame beta chains. Identical CDR3 proteins give one entry, which carries the most common genes and DNA. The sample records almost 700,000 distinct CDR3 sequences, about 14% of which are singletons. The ten largest clones add up to 3.6% of the sample. Sequenced input: memory CD4+ T cells from blood. The receptors derive from a female donor in good health, serving as a healthy control.

A few counts support this clonotype. The CDR3 DNA reads TGCAGTGCTAGAGGGTGGGACCGCGCAGGGAGGGCATTGGACGAGCAGTACTTC. Translation gives CSARGWDRAGRALDEQYF. The rearrangement links TRBV20-1 to TRBJ2-7; TRBD2 aligns across 7 bases. CDR1 and CDR2 from the germline V gene are DFQATT and SNEGSKA (reference sequence). CDR3 size: 18 residues. With V trimmed by 1 base and J by 5 bases, 20 bases remained unmatched.

This clonotype was seen a handful of times. The V and J genes are TRBV18 and TRBJ2-1; D unresolved. V lost 6 bases and J 7 bases, leaving 13 bases between the germline ends. The CDR3 is made up of 13 amino acids. In germline, CDR1 is KGHSH, CDR2 LQKENI. CDR3: CASSPMPPNEQFF. CDR3 coding DNA: TGTGCCAGCTCCCCGATGCCCCCGAATGAGCAGTTCTTC.

V and J are TRBV11-1 and TRBJ2-1; TRBD2 aligns across 13 bases. The V segment lost 5 bases and the J segment 10 bases; nucleotides outside the gene matches: 8. Germline V CDR1 and CDR2: SGHAT, FQDESV (reference sequence). The CDR3 loop spans 15 amino acids. DNA of the CDR3: TGTGCCAGCAGCCAGCGGACTAGCGGGAGAGACGAGCAGTTCTTC. This encodes CASSQRTSGRDEQFF.

This clonotype was seen repeatedly, ten times or more. The CDR3 sequence: CSATSGRSNEQFF. The DNA for the CDR3 is TGCAGTGCAACTAGCGGGAGATCCAATGAGCAGTTCTTC. The chain uses TRBV20-1 and TRBJ2-1; 11 nucleotides line up with TRBD2. The CDR3 is made up of 13 amino acids. Germline V gene sequence: CDR1 DFQATT, CDR2 SNEGSKA (reference sequence). V gave up 6 bases and J gave up 6 bases; unmatched junction bases: 4.

This clonotype has at least ten counts. This chain joins TRBV29-1 and TRBJ1-2; 8 bases fit TRBD1. The CDR3 consists of 12 residues. After removal of 3 bases from V and 5 bases from J, the junction contained 2 bases not matched to a gene. Per the germline V gene, CDR1 is SQVTM and CDR2 is ANQGSEA. CDR3 sequence reads: CSVEDRVYGYTF. For the CDR3, the DNA is TGCAGCGTTGAGGACAGGGTGTATGGCTACACCTTC.

This clonotype was picked up a small number of times. This rearrangement joins TRBV12-3 or TRBV12-4 to TRBJ2-1, with D possibly matching TRBD1 (7 bases). The length of the CDR3 is 14 residues. Trimming took off 6 bases at V and 5 bases at J, with 14 bases between the two ends. CDR3 coding DNA: TGTGCCAGCAGACGGGGGACAGTGGACAATGAGCAGTTCTTC. Translation gives CASRRGTVDNEQFF.

The rearrangement uses TRBV28 and TRBJ2-7; TRBD2 might be the D (5 bases). Germline values: CDR1 MDHEN, CDR2 SYDVKM. The length of the CDR3 is 15 residues. V lost 5 bases and J 3 bases, leaving 17 bases between the germline ends. Written as DNA, the CDR3 is TGTGCCAGCAGTGGGTTAAAGCGAGGGAGCTACGAGCAGTACTTC. This gives the protein CASSGLKRGSYEQYF.

This clonotype was counted ten times or more. The rearrangement links TRBV6-1 to TRBJ1-1; 10 nucleotides agree with TRBD1. The CDR3 covers 14 residues. The trim removed 4 bases at V and 1 base at J, leaving 0 bases unmatched. From germline, CDR1 is MNHNS and CDR2 SASEGT. CDR3 in DNA: TGTGCCAGCAGTGGGGACAGGGGGAACACTGAAGCTTTCTTT. Its translation is CASSGDRGNTEAFF.

The CDR3 loop is CSASVLGNIQYF. CDR3 DNA: TGCAGTGCTAGCGTGCTGGGGAACATTCAGTACTTC. The chain recombines TRBV20-1 with TRBJ2-4; D is undetermined. CDR3 length: 12 amino acids. CDR1 and CDR2 (germline): DFQATT, SNEGSKA (reference sequence). Trimming cost V 3 bases and J 7 bases, with 10 bases left between them.

The chain recombines TRBV25-1 with TRBJ2-7; 10 bases fit TRBD2. In germline, CDR1 is MGHDK, CDR2 SYGVNS. The V and J ends lost 3 bases and 7 bases, in that order; junction bases with no gene match: 9. The CDR3 length is 15 residues. CDR3: CASSDLAGVPGEQYF. CDR3 nucleotide sequence: TGTGCCAGCAGTGACCTAGCGGGAGTCCCGGGTGAGCAGTACTTC.

This clonotype was counted at least ten times. This sequence joins TRBV10-3 and TRBJ1-1, with TRBD1 matching 7 bases. Germline V CDR1 and CDR2: ENHRY, SYGVKD. The CDR3 totals 14 residues. Trimming took 6 bases from V and 0 from J; bases not matched to a gene: 4. The CDR3: CAIRWDSMNTEAFF. In DNA, the CDR3 is TGTGCCATCAGGTGGGACAGTATGAACACTGAAGCTTTCTTT.

This clonotype came up a few times. This chain connects TRBV20-1 to TRBJ2-5; 8 bases are shared with TRBD2. With 0 bases clipped from V and 5 bases from J, the junction kept 8 bases outside the gene matches. Germline CDR1 and CDR2: DFQATT and SNEGSKA (reference sequence). The CDR3 totals 15 residues. This CDR3 is CSARDGAGGGETQYF. The DNA for the CDR3 is TGCAGTGCTAGAGATGGGGCGGGAGGAGGGGAGACCCAGTACTTC.

This rearrangement joins TRBV3-1 to TRBJ1-2; weak D call: TRBD1 (6 bases). Germline V gives CDR1 LGHDT, CDR2 YNNKEL (reference sequence). This CDR3 has 17 amino acids. Trimming cost V 5 bases and J 1 base, with 20 bases left between them. DNA for the CDR3: TGTGCCAGCAGCTACACGGGCAGGGGATCCCTTAACTATGGCTACACCTTC. Its protein is CASSYTGRGSLNYGYTF.

There are a few counts of this clonotype. The chain links TRBV3-1 to TRBJ2-5; a possible D gene is TRBD2 (7 bases). Germline CDR1 and CDR2: LGHDT and YNNKEL (reference sequence). CDR3 length equals 14 residues. V dropped 3 bases and J dropped 5 bases, with 13 bases sitting between them. The CDR3: CASSHSGGRETQYF. Here the CDR3 DNA reads TGTGCCAGCAGCCATTCCGGGGGGCGGGAGACCCAGTACTTC.

This clonotype was seen a handful of times. The chain is built from TRBV7-2 and TRBJ2-5; D may be TRBD1 or TRBD2 (6 bases each). The CDR3 sequence is 15 residues long. Germline V gives CDR1 SGHTA, CDR2 FQGNSA. Trimming stripped 7 bases from V and 4 bases from J, with 19 bases between. The CDR3: CASTPVVGGGETQYF. The CDR3 DNA follows: TGTGCCAGCACCCCAGTGGTAGGGGGAGGAGAGACCCAGTACTTC. The complete variable domain, with remaining parts taken from reference TRBV7-2 and TRBJ2-5, reads GAGVSQSPSNKVTEKGKDVELRCDPISGHTALYWYRQSLGQGLEFLIYFQGNSAPDKSGLPSDRFSAERTGGSVSTLTIQRTQQEDSAVYLCASTPVVGGGETQYFGPGTRLLVL.

This chain connects TRBV7-9 to TRBJ2-6; TRBD2 aligns across 7 bases. J gave up 2 bases and V 6 bases, and 4 bases lay outside the gene matches. Germline CDR1 is SEHNR and CDR2 is FQNEAQ (reference sequence). CDR3 length equals 15 residues. CDR3 DNA: TGTGCCAGCAGTTTCAGCGGGACTGGGGCCAACGTCCTGACTTTC. Translated: CASSFSGTGANVLTF. The full variable domain, in which reference TRBV7-9 and TRBJ2-6 provide the parts outside the CDR3, is DTGVSQNPRHKITKRGQNVTFRCDPISEHNRLYWYRQTLGQGPEFLTYFQNEAQLEKSRLLSDRFSAERPKGSFSTLEIQRTEQGDSAMYLCASSFSGTGANVLTFGAGSRLTVL.

Remarks on this clonotype: A much larger clone lies a single base off, so this may be a read error. The V gene is TRBV5-1, the J gene TRBJ2-1, with TRBD2 matching over 12 bases. The CDR3 has 18 residues. V lost 3 bases to trimming and J lost 6 bases; unmatched junction nucleotides: 13. The germline gives CDR1 SGHRS, CDR2 YFSETQ. The CDR3 nucleotides read TGCGCCAGCAGCTCAAACGGACTAGCGGGGCGGGGGAGCAATGAGCAGTTCTTC. Residues: CASSSNGLAGRGSNEQFF. The full variable domain, with the rest looked up from reference TRBV5-1 and TRBJ2-1, is KAGVTQTPRYLIKTRGQQVTLSCSPISGHRSVSWYQQTPGQGLQFLFEYFSETQRNKGNFPGRFSGRQFSNSRSEMNVSTLELGDSALYLCASSSNGLAGRGSNEQFFGPGTRLTVL.

This clonotype was found many times. At one of its ends the junction is not consistent with the germline gene, which may arise from a read error. This chain uses TRBV7-7 with TRBJ2-5; 8 bases line up with TRBD2. This CDR3 spans 15 amino acids. Germline V gene sequence: CDR1 SSHAT, CDR2 FNYEAQ (reference sequence). The DNA for the CDR3 is TGTGCTAGCAGCTTAGGGAACCGGGAGGGAGAGACCCAGTACTTC. As protein: CASSLGNREGETQYF.

The chain combines TRBV7-3 with TRBJ2-1, with 11 nucleotides matching TRBD2. The germline gives CDR1 SGHTA, CDR2 FQGTGA. The J segment lost 9 bases and the V segment lost 5 bases, leaving 6 bases of the junction unmatched. The CDR3 is 14 residues long. The DNA for the CDR3 is TGTGCCAGCAGCCTATTAGCGGGGGGGAGTGAGCAGTTCTTC. Its protein product is CASSLLAGGSEQFF.

The V gene is TRBV11-2, the J gene TRBJ2-7; the D gene could be TRBD1 or TRBD2 (5 bases each). V gave up 1 base and J gave up 7 bases, with 17 bases separating them. CDR1 is SGHAT, CDR2 FQNNGV, per germline. The CDR3 is made up of 15 amino acids. The CDR3 region is CASSLVPGTLGEQYF. For the CDR3, the DNA is TGTGCCAGCAGCTTAGTGCCCGGGACCTTGGGGGAGCAGTACTTC.

The genes are TRBV2 and TRBJ2-3, with TRBD1 identical over 9 bases. Germline V gives CDR1 SNHLY, CDR2 FYNNEI. The junction had 7 bases not matched to a gene; V was cut back by 5 bases and J by 1 base. The CDR3 is 16 amino acids. The CDR3 spells CASSYGTGLGTDTQYF. CDR3 nucleotides: TGTGCCAGCAGTTACGGGACAGGGTTGGGCACAGATACGCAGTATTTT. Combining the CDR3 with reference TRBV2 and TRBJ2-3 gives the whole variable domain EPEVTQTPSHQVTQMGQEVILRCVPISNHLYFYWYRQILGQKVEFLVSFYNNEISEKSEIFDDQFSVERPDGSNFTLKIRSTKLEDSAMYFCASSYGTGLGTDTQYFGPGTRLTVL.

In this sample, this clonotype turned up a few times. In nucleotides, the CDR3 is TGCGCCAGCCCCCATTTTGGGGCTGGGGCCTACAATGAGCAGTTCTTC. Translating it yields CASPHFGAGAYNEQFF. This chain uses TRBV4-3 with TRBJ2-1, with D possibly being TRBD1 (5 bases). The CDR3 sequence is 16 residues long. The V end lost 8 bases, the J end lost 2 bases, and 19 bases lay between the germline ends. Germline CDR1 reads LGHNA; CDR2 reads YSLEER.

This clonotype was detected a few times. This chain uses TRBV7-9 with TRBJ2-2; D is undetermined. The CDR3 contains 11 residues. CDR1 and CDR2 from the germline V gene are SEHNR and FQNEAQ (reference sequence). Between the trimmed V and J ends, which lost 7 bases and 7 bases, there was a span of 7 bases. The CDR3 nucleotides read TGTGCCAGCAACGGGTACGGGGAGCTGTTTTTT. Its translation: CASNGYGELFF.

This clonotype was detected many times. The chain joins TRBV15 to TRBJ1-5, with D possibly matching TRBD1 (6 bases). In germline, CDR1 is LNHNV, CDR2 YYDKDF (reference sequence). The CDR3 is 18 residues long. V lost 4 bases and J lost 5, with 24 bases in between. The chain's CDR3 is CATSNDRAFTGYDQPQHF. The CDR3 DNA reads as TGTGCCACCAGCAATGATCGGGCCTTCACAGGGTATGATCAGCCCCAGCATTTT.

There are a few counts of this clonotype. The rearrangement joins TRBV11-2 to TRBJ1-4; a weak D match, TRBD1 (5 bases). V lost 5 bases to trimming and J lost 8 bases, with 15 bases between them. The CDR3 contains 14 residues. Germline loops: CDR1 SGHAT, CDR2 FQNNGV. This chain's CDR3 is CASSRTSQEEKLFF. The CDR3, as DNA: TGTGCCAGCAGCCGGACATCCCAGGAAGAAAAACTGTTTTTT.

This clonotype was observed a handful of times. The CDR3 reads CSASRPGVSTDTQYF. The CDR3 DNA reads TGCAGTGCTAGTAGACCGGGAGTCAGCACAGATACGCAGTATTTT. J is TRBJ2-3 and V is TRBV20-1; possibly TRBD2 for D (6 bases). The length of the CDR3 is 15 residues. V was pared by 3 bases and J by 0 bases, with 13 bases between. Germline-derived CDR1 and CDR2 are DFQATT and SNEGSKA (reference sequence).

This clonotype was found many times. The CDR3 coding sequence is TGTGCCAGCAGTTTCGGCCCCAGAGGATCTTCGTACGAGCAGTACTTC. Translated: CASSFGPRGSSYEQYF. The rearrangement joins TRBV12-3 or TRBV12-4 to TRBJ2-7; D ambiguous. The CDR3 spans 16 residues. The V end was cut by 3 bases, the J end by 4 bases, with 19 bases between.

J is TRBJ2-1 and V is TRBV20-1; D ambiguous. Germline CDR1 and CDR2: DFQATT and SNEGSKA (reference sequence). V lost 4 bases to trimming and J lost 5 bases, with 3 bases between them. The CDR3 loop spans 10 amino acids. CDR3 loop: CSAKNNEQFF. The CDR3 coding sequence is TGCAGTGCTAAGAACAATGAGCAGTTCTTC.

The CDR3 bases are TGTGCCAGCAGCCCCCGGTACACAGGGGAGAAAAATCAGCCCCAGCATTTT. Its translation: CASSPRYTGEKNQPQHF. The rearrangement joins TRBV7-2 to TRBJ1-5; 7 bases are a match to TRBD1. With 5 bases clipped from V and 4 bases from J, the junction kept 14 bases outside the gene matches. The CDR3 is 17 residues long. The germline CDR1 and CDR2 sequences are SGHTA and FQGNSA. Drawing the rest from reference TRBV7-2 and TRBJ1-5, the complete variable domain is GAGVSQSPSNKVTEKGKDVELRCDPISGHTALYWYRQSLGQGLEFLIYFQGNSAPDKSGLPSDRFSAERTGGSVSTLTIQRTQQEDSAVYLCASSPRYTGEKNQPQHFGDGTRLSIL.